The clone carrying this TCR beta chain showed up just a few times. The data were taken from a study of CD8+ T cells in alopecia areata. Following extraction, RNA underwent reverse transcription to cDNA, which served as the sequencing template. Clones were sequenced by immunoSEQ multiplex PCR, and TCRdb holds only the in-frame ones, with some missing. The table records 250,000 to 350,000 clones, about three fifths of them present only once. The V gene end was trimmed by 0 bases and the J gene end by 4 bases; junction bases not matched to a gene: 5. The CDR3 length is 15 residues. CDR1 is MNHEY, CDR2 SVGAGI, per germline. Documented treatment: oral pan-JAK inhibitor, 5-10 mg twice daily.

Sequenced material: CD4+ T cells sorted from blood, taken at approximately week 52, from a patient treated with tofacitinib. This chain links TRBV6-5 with TRBJ1-2; 7 bases match TRBD1. The sequence came from a human donor with alopecia areata. Here the CDR3 DNA reads TGTGCCAGCAGTTACTCCAGACAGGGAGGCTATGGCTACACCTTC. This gives the protein CASSYSRQGGYGYTF.